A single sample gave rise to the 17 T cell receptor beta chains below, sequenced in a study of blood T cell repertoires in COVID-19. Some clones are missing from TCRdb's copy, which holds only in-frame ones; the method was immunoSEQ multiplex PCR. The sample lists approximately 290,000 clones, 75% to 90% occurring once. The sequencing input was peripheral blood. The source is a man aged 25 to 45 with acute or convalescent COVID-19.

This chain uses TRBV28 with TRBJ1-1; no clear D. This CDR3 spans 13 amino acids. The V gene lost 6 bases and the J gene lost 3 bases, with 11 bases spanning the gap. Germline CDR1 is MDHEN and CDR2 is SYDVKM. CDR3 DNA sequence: TGTGCCAGCAGCTTGGCAGGCCACACTGAAGCTTTCTTT. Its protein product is CASSLAGHTEAFF.

The CDR3 DNA reads TGTGCCAGCAGGGGGGCAGGAAACACCATATATTTT. Its translation is CASRGAGNTIYF. This chain joins TRBV7-9 and TRBJ1-3; a possible D gene is TRBD1 (6 bases). Germline values: CDR1 SEHNR, CDR2 FQNEAQ (reference sequence). Deletions cut 6 bases from V and 4 bases from J, with 7 bases between. The length of the CDR3 is 12 residues.

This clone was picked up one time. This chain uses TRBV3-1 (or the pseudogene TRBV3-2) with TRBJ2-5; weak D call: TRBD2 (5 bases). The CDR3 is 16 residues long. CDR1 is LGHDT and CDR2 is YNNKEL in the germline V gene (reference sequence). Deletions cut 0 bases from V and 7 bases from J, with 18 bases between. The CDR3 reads CASSQDAATRSVTQYF. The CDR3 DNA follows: TGTGCCAGCAGCCAAGATGCAGCCACTAGGAGTGTGACCCAGTACTTC.

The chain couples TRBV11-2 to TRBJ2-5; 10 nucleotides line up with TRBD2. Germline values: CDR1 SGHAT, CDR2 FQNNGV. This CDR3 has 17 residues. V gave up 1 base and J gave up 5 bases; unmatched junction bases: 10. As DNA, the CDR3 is TGTGCCAGCAGCTTAGTCGCATTAGCGGGGGGCCGGGAGACCCAGTACTTC. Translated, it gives CASSLVALAGGRETQYF.

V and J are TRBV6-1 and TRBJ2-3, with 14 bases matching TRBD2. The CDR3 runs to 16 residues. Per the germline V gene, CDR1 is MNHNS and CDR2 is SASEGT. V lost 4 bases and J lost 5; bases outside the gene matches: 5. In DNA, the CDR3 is TGTGCCAGCAGTGTAGCCGGGACTAGCGGGAGAGATACGCAGTATTTT. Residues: CASSVAGTSGRDTQYF.

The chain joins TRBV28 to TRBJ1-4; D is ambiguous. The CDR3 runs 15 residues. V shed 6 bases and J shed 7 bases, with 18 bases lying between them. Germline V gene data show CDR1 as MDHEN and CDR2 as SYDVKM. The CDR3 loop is CASSQSGVRVEKLFF. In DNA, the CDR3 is TGTGCCAGCAGCCAGTCCGGGGTTCGGGTTGAAAAACTGTTTTTT. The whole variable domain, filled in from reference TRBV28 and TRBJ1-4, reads DVKVTQSSRYLVKRTGEKVFLECVQDMDHENMFWYRQDPGLGLRLIYFSYDVKMKEKGDIPEGYSVSREKKERFSLILESASTNQTSMYLCASSQSGVRVEKLFFGSGTQLSVL.

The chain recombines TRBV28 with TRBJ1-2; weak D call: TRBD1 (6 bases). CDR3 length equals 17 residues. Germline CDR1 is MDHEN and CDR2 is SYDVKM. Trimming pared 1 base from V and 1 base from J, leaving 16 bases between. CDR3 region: CASSLSIQGGGNYGYTF. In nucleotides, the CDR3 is TGTGCCAGCAGTTTATCAATACAGGGTGGAGGTAACTATGGCTACACCTTC.

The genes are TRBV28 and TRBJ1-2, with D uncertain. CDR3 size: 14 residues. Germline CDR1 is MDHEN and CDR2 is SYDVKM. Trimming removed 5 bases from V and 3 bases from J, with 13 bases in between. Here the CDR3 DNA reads TGTGCCAGCAGTCCCTACGCCAATCACTATGGCTACACCTTC. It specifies CASSPYANHYGYTF.

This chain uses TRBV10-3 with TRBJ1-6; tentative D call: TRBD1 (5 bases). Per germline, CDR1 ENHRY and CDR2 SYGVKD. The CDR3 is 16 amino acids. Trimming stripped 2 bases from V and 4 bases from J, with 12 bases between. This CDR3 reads CAISEAQELYNSPLHF. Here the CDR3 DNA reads TGTGCCATCAGTGAGGCACAGGAACTTTATAATTCACCCCTCCACTTT.

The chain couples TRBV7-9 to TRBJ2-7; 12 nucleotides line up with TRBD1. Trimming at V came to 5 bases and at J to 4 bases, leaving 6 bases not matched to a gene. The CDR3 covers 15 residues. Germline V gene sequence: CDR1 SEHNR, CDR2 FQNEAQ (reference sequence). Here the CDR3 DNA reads TGTGCCAGCAGCCCTGGGGACAGGGGGCGTTACGAGCAGTACTTC. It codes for CASSPGDRGRYEQYF.

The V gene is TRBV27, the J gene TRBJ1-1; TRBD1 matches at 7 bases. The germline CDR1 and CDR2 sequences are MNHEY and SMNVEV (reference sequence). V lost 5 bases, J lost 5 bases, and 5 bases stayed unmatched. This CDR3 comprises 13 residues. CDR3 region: CASSKQGNTEAFF. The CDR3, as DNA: TGTGCCAGCAGTAAACAGGGGAATACTGAAGCTTTCTTT.

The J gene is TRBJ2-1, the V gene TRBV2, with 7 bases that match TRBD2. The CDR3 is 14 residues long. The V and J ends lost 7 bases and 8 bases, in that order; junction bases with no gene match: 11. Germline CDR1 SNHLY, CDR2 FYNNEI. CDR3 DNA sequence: TGTGCCAGCAAGGCGGGAGTAGGGAACGATGAGCAGTTCTTC. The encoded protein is CASKAGVGNDEQFF.

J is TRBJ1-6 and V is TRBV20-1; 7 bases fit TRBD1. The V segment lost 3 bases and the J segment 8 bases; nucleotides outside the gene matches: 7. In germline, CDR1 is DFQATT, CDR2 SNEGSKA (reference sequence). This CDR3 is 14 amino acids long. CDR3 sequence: CSASPGQDYSPLHF. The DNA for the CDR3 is TGCAGTGCTAGTCCTGGACAGGACTATTCACCCCTCCACTTT.

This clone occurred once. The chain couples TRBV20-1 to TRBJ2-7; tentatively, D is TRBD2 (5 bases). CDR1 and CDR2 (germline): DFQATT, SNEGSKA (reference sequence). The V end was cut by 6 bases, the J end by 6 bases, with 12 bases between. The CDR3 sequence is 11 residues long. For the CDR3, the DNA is TGCAGTGCGCTCCTGGGAGCCGAGCAGTACTTC. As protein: CSALLGAEQYF.

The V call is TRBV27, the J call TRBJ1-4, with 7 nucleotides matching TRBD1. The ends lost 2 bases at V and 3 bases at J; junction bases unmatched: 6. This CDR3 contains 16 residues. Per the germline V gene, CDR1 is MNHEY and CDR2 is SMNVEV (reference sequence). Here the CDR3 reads CASSLRQGRANEKLFF. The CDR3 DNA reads TGTGCCAGCAGTTTAAGACAGGGACGCGCTAATGAAAAACTGTTTTTT.

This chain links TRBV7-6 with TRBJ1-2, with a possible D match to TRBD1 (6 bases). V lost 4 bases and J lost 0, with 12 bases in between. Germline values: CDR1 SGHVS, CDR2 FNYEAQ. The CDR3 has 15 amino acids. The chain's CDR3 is CASSSAGAPNYGYTF. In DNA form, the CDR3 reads TGTGCCAGCAGCTCCGCAGGGGCCCCTAACTATGGCTACACCTTC.

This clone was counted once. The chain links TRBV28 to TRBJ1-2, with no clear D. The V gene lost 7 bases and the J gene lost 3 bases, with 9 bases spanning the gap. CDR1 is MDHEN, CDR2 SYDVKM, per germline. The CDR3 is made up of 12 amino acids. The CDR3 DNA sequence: TGTGCCAGCACCAACAGCTACTATGGCTACACCTTC. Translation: CASTNSYYGYTF.